This T cell receptor beta chain was sequenced in a study of blood T cells in healthy people across ages. Study-wide findings and caveats: Significant beta diversity loss was already apparent by age approximately 37, declining roughly linearly. The study found more naive CD4+ cells and higher diversity in long-lived than aged donors.

A second PCR of 7 to 11 cycles used a sample-barcoded 5' primer and a J-beta primer mix. Tagging of each cDNA molecule was performed by a template-switch adaptor with 12 random nucleotides. MiXCR was run by TCRdb on the 5' RACE reads, yielding one entry per CDR3 protein. This repertoire shows 890,000 or so distinct CDR3 sequences, 62% found once; its top ten account for 25% to 35%. Trimming at V came to 5 bases and at J to 0 bases, leaving 7 bases not matched to a gene. Germline CDR1 and CDR2: ENHRY and SYGVKD. The CDR3 runs 15 residues. This clonotype was detected only a few times. Its antigen is undetermined.

The receptor comes from a man aged 30 to 39 in good health. Sequenced: blood. V usage is TRBV10-3 and J usage is TRBJ2-7; 7 bases line up with TRBD1. CDR3: CAISPGQAFSYEQYF. Written as DNA, the CDR3 is TGTGCCATCAGTCCCGGACAGGCGTTCTCCTACGAGCAGTACTTC.